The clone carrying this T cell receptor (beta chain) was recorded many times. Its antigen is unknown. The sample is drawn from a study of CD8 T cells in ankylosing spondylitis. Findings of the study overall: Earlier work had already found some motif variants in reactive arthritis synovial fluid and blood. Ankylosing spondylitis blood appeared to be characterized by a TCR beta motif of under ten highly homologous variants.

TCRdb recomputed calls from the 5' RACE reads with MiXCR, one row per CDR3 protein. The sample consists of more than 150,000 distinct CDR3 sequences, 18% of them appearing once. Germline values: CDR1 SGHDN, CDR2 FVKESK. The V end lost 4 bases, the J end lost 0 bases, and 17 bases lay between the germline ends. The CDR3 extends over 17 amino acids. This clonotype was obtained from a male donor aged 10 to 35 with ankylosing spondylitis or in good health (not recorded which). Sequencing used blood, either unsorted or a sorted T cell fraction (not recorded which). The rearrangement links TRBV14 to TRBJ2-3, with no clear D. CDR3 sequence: CASSRYYPSPSTDTQYF. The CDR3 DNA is TGTGCCAGCAGCCGTTATTACCCGAGTCCGAGCACAGATACGCAGTATTTT.